This passage covers 10 T cell receptor beta chains from one sample sequenced in a study of T-cell reconstitution after alpha-beta-depleted transplantation in children. Library preparation (for TCRbeta) was performed with unique molecular identifiers. TCRdb itself ran the PCR reads through MiXCR, one entry per CDR3 protein. The sample has 200,000 to 250,000 distinct CDR3 sequences; 11% are singletons. The sequences come from PBMCs, collected before TCRalphabeta/CD19-depleted stem cell transplant. Every receptor here comes from a child in the first two years of life with acute myeloid leukemia, due to receive a stem cell transplant.

This clonotype was observed many times. This chain links TRBV7-2 with TRBJ1-1, with 7 positions matching TRBD1. The CDR3 is 15 residues long. Germline V CDR1 and CDR2: SGHTA, FQGNSA. Trimming at V came to 4 bases and at J to 2 bases, leaving 7 bases not matched to a gene. The CDR3 sequence: CASSSHRGPNTEAFF. CDR3 nucleotide sequence: TGTGCCAGCAGCTCGCACAGGGGACCAAACACTGAAGCTTTCTTT.

This clonotype was picked up many times. The gene calls are TRBV20-1 and TRBJ2-2, with TRBD2 identical over 9 bases. With V trimmed by 0 bases and J by 2 bases, 1 base remained unmatched. Germline assignment: CDR1 DFQATT and CDR2 SNEGSKA (reference sequence). The CDR3 spans 15 residues. The CDR3 bases are TGCAGTGCTAGAGATGGGACTAGCAACACCGGGGAGCTGTTTTTT. This encodes CSARDGTSNTGELFF.

This clonotype has at least ten counts. V is TRBV12-3 or TRBV12-4 and J is TRBJ1-1, with no clear D. This CDR3 comprises 13 residues. The ends were cut back, 2 bases at V and 9 bases at J, with 13 bases in the middle. The CDR3 DNA reads TGTGCCAGCAGTTTATTAAGCGTTGGGAAAGCTTTCTTT. Its translation is CASSLLSVGKAFF.

In this sample, this clonotype turned up many times. The chain combines TRBV11-2 with TRBJ2-7; D uncertain. The germline CDR1 and CDR2 sequences are SGHAT and FQNNGV. Trimming cost V 0 bases and J 3 bases, with 3 bases left between them. The CDR3 runs to 12 residues. The CDR3 is CASSLEFYEQYF. DNA for the CDR3: TGTGCCAGCAGCTTAGAATTCTACGAGCAGTACTTC.

The genes are TRBV4-2 and TRBJ2-2, with D perhaps matching TRBD1 (5 bases). Germline CDR1 reads LGHNA; CDR2 reads YNFKEQ. Deletions cut 0 bases from V and 6 bases from J, with 8 bases between. The CDR3 extends over 14 amino acids. The chain's CDR3 is CASSQDKGAGELFF. The CDR3, as DNA: TGTGCCAGCAGCCAAGATAAAGGGGCCGGGGAGCTGTTTTTT.

This clonotype appeared many times. DNA of the CDR3: TGCAGCGTTGGTTCTGGGTTAACTTACGAGCAGTACTTC. It is translated as CSVGSGLTYEQYF. The chain combines TRBV29-1 with TRBJ2-7; D uncertain. Germline V lookup: CDR1 SQVTM, CDR2 ANQGSEA. The CDR3 has 13 residues. Trimming removed 4 bases at V and 4 bases at J, with 14 bases between.

V gene TRBV11-2 combines with J gene TRBJ1-1; D not certain. Per germline, CDR1 SGHAT and CDR2 FQNNGV. Trimming left V 5 bases short and J 5 bases short, with 12 bases between. The CDR3 is made up of 13 amino acids. In DNA form, the CDR3 reads TGTGCCAGCAGCCTCTTCGCGGGAACTGAAGCTTTCTTT. It encodes CASSLFAGTEAFF.

This clonotype was recorded at least ten times. The chain has TRBV12-3 or TRBV12-4 and TRBJ1-4; tentative D call: TRBD1 (5 bases). CDR3 length: 12 amino acids. V was pared by 6 bases and J by 10 bases, with 12 bases between. CDR3 loop: CASSGPGGKLFF. The CDR3, as DNA: TGTGCCAGCAGCGGGCCCGGGGGAAAACTGTTTTTT.

There are a few counts of this clonotype. V and J are TRBV5-4 and TRBJ2-1, with a tentative D call TRBD1 (6 bases). The germline V gene encodes CDR1 SGHNT and CDR2 YYREEE (reference sequence). Trimming shortened V by 6 bases and J by 5 bases, and 15 bases separated the two germline ends. CDR3 size: 14 residues. CDR3 bases: TGTGCCAGCACCGCCGGGACAACAAACAATGAGCAGTTCTTC. Protein product: CASTAGTTNNEQFF.

This clonotype appeared many times. The chain links TRBV20-1 to TRBJ1-6; D is uncertain. The CDR3 covers 13 residues. From germline, CDR1 is DFQATT and CDR2 SNEGSKA (reference sequence). The ends were cut back, 6 bases at V and 18 bases at J, with 24 bases in the middle. The CDR3 spells CSAWVARGLTPHF. CDR3 bases: TGCAGTGCGTGGGTGGCGCGGGGATTGACCCCCCACTTT.